The 28 T cell receptor beta chains reported below all come from one sample, sequenced in a study of T cell changes during pregnancy in multiple sclerosis. The repertoire was sequenced with immunoSEQ multiplex PCR; TCRdb's copy has only in-frame clones and lacks some. The table records 85,000 to 100,000 clones, roughly 92% of them present only once. Sequenced here: peripheral blood, sampled in the first trimester of pregnancy. These receptors were taken from a female donor with multiple sclerosis, enrolled in a pregnancy study.

V is TRBV6-1 and J is TRBJ1-3; 12 bases are shared with TRBD1. Germline loops: CDR1 MNHNS, CDR2 SASEGT. V was pared by 3 bases and J by 4 bases, with 4 bases of the junction left unmatched. This CDR3 comprises 16 residues. The CDR3 region has the DNA TGTGCCAGCAGTGAGGGGACAGGGGGCTTGGGAAACACCATATATTTT. This gives the protein CASSEGTGGLGNTIYF.

The chain uses TRBV30 and TRBJ1-5, with D possibly matching TRBD1 (6 bases). V was trimmed by 0 bases and J by 3 bases, leaving 18 bases between them. Per germline, CDR1 GTSNPN and CDR2 SVGIG (reference sequence). The CDR3 spans 17 residues. CDR3 sequence reads: CAWSVRGQILFNQPQHF. DNA of the CDR3: TGTGCCTGGAGTGTACGGGGACAAATTCTATTCAATCAGCCCCAGCATTTT. The full variable domain, completed using reference TRBV30 and TRBJ1-5, is SQTIHQWPATLVQPVGSPLSLECTVEGTSNPNLYWYRQAAGRGLQLLFYSVGIGQISSEVPQNLSASRPQDRQFILSSKKLLLSDSGFYLCAWSVRGQILFNQPQHFGDGTRLSIL.

The chain couples TRBV28 to TRBJ1-4; D possibly corresponds to TRBD1 (5 bases). V dropped 8 bases and J dropped 3 bases, with 7 bases sitting between them. The CDR3 covers 12 residues. The germline V gene has CDR1 MDHEN and CDR2 SYDVKM. The CDR3: CASLTANEKLFF. In nucleotides, the CDR3 is TGTGCCAGCTTGACAGCTAATGAAAAACTGTTTTTT.

This clone has only one observation. The chain links TRBV4-1 to TRBJ1-4; D gene ambiguous. Trimming shortened V by 5 bases and J by 3 bases, and 13 bases separated the two germline ends. CDR1 is MGHRA and CDR2 is YSYEKL in the germline V gene. The CDR3 loop spans 15 amino acids. The CDR3: CASSAFGGPNEKLFF. Written as DNA, the CDR3 is TGCGCCAGCAGCGCCTTTGGAGGGCCTAATGAAAAACTGTTTTTT.

The V and J genes are TRBV4-1 and TRBJ2-2, with 7 bases that match TRBD2. CDR1 and CDR2 (germline): MGHRA, YSYEKL. The CDR3 is 18 amino acids. Trimming took 1 base from V and 4 from J; bases not matched to a gene: 12. The CDR3 DNA is TGCGCCAGCAGCCAAGCGCCCCCCCGGGGAGGGAGCACCGGGGAGCTGTTTTTT. Residues: CASSQAPPRGGSTGELFF.

V and J are TRBV5-1 and TRBJ2-2, with TRBD2 as a possible D gene (6 bases). The V gene lost 0 bases and the J gene lost 4 bases, with 13 bases spanning the gap. Looked up from germline, CDR1 is SGHRS and CDR2 is YFSETQ. The CDR3 has 16 amino acids. The CDR3 region is CASSLDRTMLTGELFF. DNA for the CDR3: TGCGCCAGCAGCTTGGACCGGACTATGCTCACCGGGGAGCTGTTTTTT.

The rearrangement links TRBV5-1 to TRBJ2-5; TRBD2 aligns across 10 bases. Germline CDR1 is SGHRS and CDR2 is YFSETQ. The CDR3 length is 19 residues. The V and J ends lost 3 bases and 0 bases, in that order; junction bases with no gene match: 14. Here the CDR3 reads CASSYGRLAGTWDQETQYF. The CDR3 DNA sequence: TGCGCCAGCAGCTATGGCAGACTAGCGGGCACATGGGACCAAGAGACCCAGTACTTC.

The V gene is TRBV11-2, the J gene TRBJ2-1; possible D gene TRBD2, 8 bases. This CDR3 contains 17 residues. Trimming took 4 bases from V and 4 from J, leaving 20 bases between them. Germline V CDR1 and CDR2: SGHAT, FQNNGV. Here the CDR3 DNA reads TGTGCCAGCAGCTCGACAGGGACCCTAGCGGGTTACAATGAGCAGTTCTTC. The encoded protein is CASSSTGTLAGYNEQFF.

The CDR3 nucleotides read TGTGCCAGCAGTTACGGACAGGGGGGCTACGAGCAGTACTTC. Translation: CASSYGQGGYEQYF. This chain links TRBV6-5 with TRBJ2-7; TRBD1 matches at 10 bases. Trimming cost V 2 bases and J 3 bases; bases outside gene matches: 1. CDR1 and CDR2 from the germline V gene are MNHEY and SVGAGI. The CDR3 sequence is 14 residues long.

The CDR3 nucleotides are TGTGCCAGCAGCGCCCATCCGCGGGGATACAATGAGCAGTTCTTC. It is translated as CASSAHPRGYNEQFF. V and J are TRBV9 and TRBJ2-1; tentatively, D is TRBD2 (6 bases). Trimming removed 3 bases at V and 4 bases at J, with 14 bases between. CDR1 SGDLS and CDR2 YYNGEE come from the germline V gene. The CDR3 totals 15 residues. Variable domain in full (rest from reference TRBV9 and TRBJ2-1): DSGVTQTPKHLITATGQRVTLRCSPRSGDLSVYWYQQSLDQGLQFLIQYYNGEERAKGNILERFSAQQFPDLHSELNLSSLELGDSALYFCASSAHPRGYNEQFFGPGTRLTVL.

The chain recombines TRBV4-2 with TRBJ2-5; possibly TRBD2 for D (5 bases). V dropped 3 bases and J dropped 1 base, with 12 bases sitting between them. The germline V gene encodes CDR1 LGHNA and CDR2 YNFKEQ. This CDR3 has 15 amino acids. CDR3 amino acids: CASSQALALQETQYF. The CDR3 coding sequence is TGTGCCAGCAGCCAGGCCCTAGCCCTCCAAGAGACCCAGTACTTC.

J is TRBJ2-5 and V is TRBV7-9, with TRBD1 matching 7 bases. This CDR3 contains 15 residues. Per the germline V gene, CDR1 is SEHNR and CDR2 is FQNEAQ (reference sequence). V was clipped by 1 base and J by 2 bases; unmatched bases: 4. CDR3: CASSLGPGQQETQYF. CDR3 DNA: TGTGCCAGCAGCTTAGGGCCGGGACAGCAAGAGACCCAGTACTTC.

Only a few counts were recorded for this clone. The V and J genes are TRBV9 and TRBJ1-5; D gene ambiguous. Germline assignment: CDR1 SGDLS and CDR2 YYNGEE. The CDR3 is 16 amino acids. Trimming took off 1 base at V and 0 bases at J, with 11 bases between the two ends. Written as DNA, the CDR3 is TGTGCCAGCAGCGTATTAACAGATTATAGCAATCAGCCCCAGCATTTT. It codes for CASSVLTDYSNQPQHF.

For the CDR3, the DNA is TGTGCCAACTTCCCGGGACTTCGTGGGGAGACCCAGTACTTC. Translated: CANFPGLRGETQYF. The genes are TRBV6-1 and TRBJ2-5; D may be TRBD2 (6 bases). The germline V gene encodes CDR1 MNHNS and CDR2 SASEGT. CDR3 size: 14 residues. V was cut by 10 bases and J by 5 bases, with 20 bases left in between.

The chain joins TRBV6-4 to TRBJ2-1; D is undetermined. Trimming removed 3 bases from V and 4 bases from J, with 13 bases in between. Germline V gene lookup returns CDR1 MRHNA and CDR2 SNTAGT. This CDR3 has 15 residues. DNA for the CDR3: TGTGCCAGCAGTGAACGCCTTAGAGGATACAATGAGCAGTTCTTC. Translated: CASSERLRGYNEQFF.

The chain recombines TRBV13 with TRBJ2-7; tentative D call: TRBD2 (6 bases). V was clipped by 3 bases and J by 0 bases, with 12 bases between them. The CDR3 extends over 15 amino acids. From germline, CDR1 is PRHDT and CDR2 FYEKMQ (reference sequence). CDR3 sequence: CASSFRDFSSYEQYF. The CDR3 nucleotides are TGTGCCAGCAGCTTCCGGGACTTCAGCTCCTACGAGCAGTACTTC.

The J gene is TRBJ1-1, the V gene TRBV18; tentative D call: TRBD1 (5 bases). This CDR3 spans 15 amino acids. CDR1 is KGHSH, CDR2 LQKENI, per germline. V was clipped by 2 bases and J by 1 base, with 11 bases between them. The CDR3 spells CASSPAPRGNTEAFF. CDR3 nucleotide sequence: TGTGCCAGCTCACCAGCGCCAAGGGGGAACACTGAAGCTTTCTTT.

The V and J genes are TRBV7-2 and TRBJ2-3, with no clear D. The V and J ends lost 4 bases and 2 bases respectively, with 4 bases between them. This CDR3 is built from 12 residues. Germline V lookup: CDR1 SGHTA, CDR2 FQGNSA. The CDR3 sequence is CASSYYTDTQYF. As DNA, the CDR3 is TGTGCCAGCAGCTACTACACAGATACGCAGTATTTT.

The chain is built from TRBV5-6 and TRBJ1-4; possible D gene TRBD1, 5 bases. The V end lost 4 bases, the J end lost 8 bases, and 18 bases lay between the germline ends. The CDR3 is 15 residues long. CDR1 SGHDT and CDR2 YYEEEE come from the germline V gene. DNA for the CDR3: TGTGCCAGCAGCCCCCGGGGAGGGGCTCGGGAAAAACTGTTTTTT. It encodes CASSPRGGAREKLFF.

The rearrangement links TRBV6-5 to TRBJ2-1; 7 bases agree with TRBD1. The V and J ends lost 6 bases and 5 bases, in that order; junction bases with no gene match: 10. The V gene's germline CDR1 is MNHEY and CDR2 SVGAGI. The CDR3 sequence is 15 residues long. The CDR3 DNA sequence: TGTGCCAGCAGGAGAAGAAACAGGGGTGACAATGAGCAGTTCTTC. Residues: CASRRRNRGDNEQFF.

The genes are TRBV19 and TRBJ2-1; D may be TRBD2 (6 bases). Germline V gives CDR1 LNHDA, CDR2 SQIVND (reference sequence). CDR3 size: 15 residues. V was trimmed by 5 bases and J by 11 bases, leaving 22 bases between them. Written as DNA, the CDR3 is TGTGCCAGTAGTCCGGGGACTTTTTTCGCGTCTAAGCAGTTCTTC. Translating it yields CASSPGTFFASKQFF. Filled out from reference TRBV19 and TRBJ2-1, the complete variable domain reads DGGITQSPKYLFRKEGQNVTLSCEQNLNHDAMYWYRQDPGQGLRLIYYSQIVNDFQKGDIAEGYSVSREKKESFPLTVTSAQKNPTAFYLCASSPGTFFASKQFFGPGTRLTVL.

This sequence joins TRBV19 and TRBJ2-1; 7 bases fit TRBD2. The V and J ends lost 5 bases and 6 bases, in that order; junction bases with no gene match: 7. The CDR3 is 14 residues long. Germline V gives CDR1 LNHDA, CDR2 SQIVND (reference sequence). The CDR3 region has the DNA TGTGCCAGTAGTGCCCAGCGGGACCTCAATGAGCAGTTCTTC. Amino acid sequence: CASSAQRDLNEQFF. Supplemented by reference TRBV19 and TRBJ2-1, the full variable domain reads DGGITQSPKYLFRKEGQNVTLSCEQNLNHDAMYWYRQDPGQGLRLIYYSQIVNDFQKGDIAEGYSVSREKKESFPLTVTSAQKNPTAFYLCASSAQRDLNEQFFGPGTRLTVL.

This clone was seen once. The chain joins TRBV7-2 to TRBJ2-1; the match to TRBD2 covers 10 bases. V gave up 5 bases and J gave up 7 bases; unmatched junction bases: 14. The CDR3 contains 17 residues. The germline gives CDR1 SGHTA, CDR2 FQGNSA. The CDR3: CASSPRRALAGVNEQFF. CDR3 sequence (DNA): TGTGCCAGCAGCCCTCGTAGAGCGCTAGCGGGAGTTAATGAGCAGTTCTTC.

In its sample, this clone was seen once. V gene TRBV7-9 combines with J gene TRBJ2-7, with D perhaps TRBD2 (6 bases). This CDR3 is built from 13 residues. V was clipped by 2 bases and J by 2 bases, with 7 bases between them. CDR1 is SEHNR, CDR2 FQNEAQ, per germline (reference sequence). CDR3 in amino acids: CASSLTSPYEQYF. The CDR3 DNA sequence: TGTGCCAGCAGCTTAACTAGCCCCTACGAGCAGTACTTC.

The genes are TRBV9 and TRBJ2-3; 11 nucleotides match TRBD2. Trimming at V came to 1 base and at J to 4 bases, leaving 14 bases not matched to a gene. Germline-derived CDR1 and CDR2 are SGDLS and YYNGEE. This CDR3 has 19 residues. CDR3 amino acids: CASSVPSRALAGDSDTQYF. CDR3 nucleotides: TGTGCCAGCAGCGTACCCTCAAGGGCACTAGCGGGGGATTCAGATACGCAGTATTTT.

The chain recombines TRBV7-6 with TRBJ2-1, with 10 bases identical to TRBD2. V shed 3 bases, J shed 9 bases, and the junction held 2 bases outside the gene matches. There are 13 residues in the CDR3. Per the germline V gene, CDR1 is SGHVS and CDR2 is FNYEAQ. The CDR3 DNA sequence: TGTGCCAGCAGCTTCCTAGCGGGAGTTGAGCAGTTCTTC. This translates into CASSFLAGVEQFF.

CDR3 nucleotide sequence: TGTGCCAGCAGATCTTTCGACAGAAACCCGAATGAAAAACTGTTTTTT. It codes for CASRSFDRNPNEKLFF. The chain joins TRBV28 to TRBJ1-4; D perhaps matches TRBD1 (5 bases). Germline values: CDR1 MDHEN, CDR2 SYDVKM. The CDR3 has 16 residues. V was trimmed by 6 bases and J by 5 bases, leaving 19 bases between them. Full variable domain (remainder filled in from reference TRBV28 and TRBJ1-4): DVKVTQSSRYLVKRTGEKVFLECVQDMDHENMFWYRQDPGLGLRLIYFSYDVKMKEKGDIPEGYSVSREKKERFSLILESASTNQTSMYLCASRSFDRNPNEKLFFGSGTQLSVL.

This chain links TRBV6-4 with TRBJ1-2; possibly TRBD1 for D (5 bases). The CDR3 runs to 15 residues. Germline V gives CDR1 MRHNA, CDR2 SNTAGT. The V gene lost 4 bases and the J gene lost 0 bases, with 12 bases spanning the gap. CDR3: CASSAGLSPNYGYTF. DNA of the CDR3: TGTGCCAGCAGTGCGGGACTTTCTCCTAACTATGGCTACACCTTC.